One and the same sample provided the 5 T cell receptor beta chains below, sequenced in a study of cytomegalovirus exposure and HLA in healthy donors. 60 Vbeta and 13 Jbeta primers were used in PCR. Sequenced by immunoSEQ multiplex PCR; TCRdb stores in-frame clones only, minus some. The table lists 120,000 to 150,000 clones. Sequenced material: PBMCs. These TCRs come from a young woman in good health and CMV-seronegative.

The DNA for the CDR3 is TGTGCCAGTACGTTACAGGGGGCTAACTATGGCTACACCTTC. It specifies CASTLQGANYGYTF. The chain carries TRBV19 and TRBJ1-2, with TRBD1 matching 8 bases. CDR1 is LNHDA and CDR2 is SQIVND in the germline V gene (reference sequence). The trim removed 7 bases at V and 0 bases at J, leaving 4 bases unmatched. The CDR3 is 14 amino acids.

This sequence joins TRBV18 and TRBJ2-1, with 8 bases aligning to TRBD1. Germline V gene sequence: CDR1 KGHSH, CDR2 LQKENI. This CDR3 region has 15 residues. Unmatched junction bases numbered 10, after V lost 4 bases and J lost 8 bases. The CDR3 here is CASSRRQGKGDEQFF. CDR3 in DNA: TGTGCCAGCTCACGAAGACAGGGGAAAGGGGATGAGCAGTTCTTC.

The CDR3 is CASSVHRENYTF. In DNA form, the CDR3 reads TGTGCCAGCAGTGTCCACCGGGAGAACTACACCTTC. The chain joins TRBV6-6 to TRBJ1-2; D ambiguous. Deletions cut 5 bases from V and 10 bases from J, with 14 bases between. CDR1 and CDR2 (germline): MNHNY, SVGAGI (reference sequence). The CDR3 has 12 residues.

The CDR3 nucleotides are TGTGCCAGCAGTGAGGGAGGGACGGGCAGCGAGCAGTACGTC. Translated, it gives CASSEGGTGSEQYV. The V gene is TRBV6-1, the J gene TRBJ2-7; the match to TRBD2 covers 7 bases. Trimming cost V 3 bases and J 6 bases; bases outside gene matches: 8. The CDR3 has 14 amino acids. Germline values: CDR1 MNHNS, CDR2 SASEGT.

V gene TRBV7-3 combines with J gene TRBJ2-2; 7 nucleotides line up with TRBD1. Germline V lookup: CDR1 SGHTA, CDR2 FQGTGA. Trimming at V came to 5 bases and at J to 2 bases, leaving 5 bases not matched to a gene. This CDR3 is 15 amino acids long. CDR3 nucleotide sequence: TGTGCCAGCAGCAAAAGGGACAGAAACACCGGGGAGCTGTTTTTT. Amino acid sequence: CASSKRDRNTGELFF.